This TCR beta chain was captured in a study of CD8 T cells in Susac syndrome. The RNA input was about 0.45 to 1 ug, and it was reverse transcribed with random hexamers. Amplification of TCR beta CDR3 spanned 54 Vbeta and 13 Jbeta via immunoSEQ multiplex PCR. A single record per CDR3 protein comes from TCRdb applying MiXCR to the immunoSEQ multiplex PCR reads. The sample lists fewer than 150,000 distinct CDR3 sequences; about 93% were seen once. The CDR3 length is 12 residues. V gave up 1 base and J gave up 5 bases, with 8 bases separating them. CDR1 GTSNPN and CDR2 SVGIG come from the germline V gene (reference sequence). TCR beta sequencing was performed on blood CD8+ and CD4+ T cells.

The source is a human donor with multiple sclerosis. The chain is built from TRBV30 and TRBJ2-5; no clear D. The sample consisted of CD8+ T cells from PBMCs. CDR3 nucleotides: TGTGCCTGGAGTGGAGATCTGGAGACCCAGTACTTC. Its protein product is CAWSGDLETQYF. The variable domain in full, with the rest retrieved from reference TRBV30 and TRBJ2-5, is SQTIHQWPATLVQPVGSPLSLECTVEGTSNPNLYWYRQAAGRGLQLLFYSVGIGQISSEVPQNLSASRPQDRQFILSSKKLLLSDSGFYLCAWSGDLETQYFGPGTRLLVL.